The present T cell receptor (beta chain) was sequenced within a study of T cells in Graves' hyperthyroidism and ophthalmopathy. With 4 bases removed from V and 0 bases from J, the gap between germline ends came to 9 bases. From germline, CDR1 is LNHDA and CDR2 SQIVND (reference sequence). CDR3 length equals 14 residues. The table lists this clonotype with many counts. Its antigen is unidentified. Template material for amplifying TCR beta CDR3 regions consisted of RNA transcripts. The HTBI primer set drove a first-round RT-PCR of the TCR CDR3. TCRdb reanalysed the multiplex PCR reads using MiXCR and keeps one entry per CDR3 protein. The sample records about 480,000 distinct CDR3 sequences, around 22% being singletons. Study findings and constraints: Separating ophthalmopathy from stable hyperthyroidism was achieved by a 13 V-J model.

The source of this sequence is a woman between 25 and 40 years old with Graves' ophthalmopathy. V gene TRBV19 combines with J gene TRBJ1-1; the D is unclear. The source material was blood. The CDR3, as DNA: TGTGCCAGTAGTACGGAACTCATGAACACTGAAGCTTTCTTT. Translating it yields CASSTELMNTEAFF.